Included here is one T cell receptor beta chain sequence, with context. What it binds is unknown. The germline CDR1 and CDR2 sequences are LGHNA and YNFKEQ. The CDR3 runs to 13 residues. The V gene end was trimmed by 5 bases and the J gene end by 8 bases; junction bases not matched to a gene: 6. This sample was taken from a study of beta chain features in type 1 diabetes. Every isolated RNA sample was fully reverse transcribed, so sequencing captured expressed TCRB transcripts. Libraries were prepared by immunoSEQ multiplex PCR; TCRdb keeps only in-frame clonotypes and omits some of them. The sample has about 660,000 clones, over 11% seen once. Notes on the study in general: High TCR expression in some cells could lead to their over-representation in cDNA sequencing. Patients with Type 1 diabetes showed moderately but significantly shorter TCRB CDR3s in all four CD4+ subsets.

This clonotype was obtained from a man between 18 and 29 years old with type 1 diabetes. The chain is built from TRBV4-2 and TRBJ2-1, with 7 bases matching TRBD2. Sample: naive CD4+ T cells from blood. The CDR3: CASSGGDRDEQFF. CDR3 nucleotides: TGTGCCAGCAGCGGGGGGGATCGGGATGAGCAGTTCTTC.